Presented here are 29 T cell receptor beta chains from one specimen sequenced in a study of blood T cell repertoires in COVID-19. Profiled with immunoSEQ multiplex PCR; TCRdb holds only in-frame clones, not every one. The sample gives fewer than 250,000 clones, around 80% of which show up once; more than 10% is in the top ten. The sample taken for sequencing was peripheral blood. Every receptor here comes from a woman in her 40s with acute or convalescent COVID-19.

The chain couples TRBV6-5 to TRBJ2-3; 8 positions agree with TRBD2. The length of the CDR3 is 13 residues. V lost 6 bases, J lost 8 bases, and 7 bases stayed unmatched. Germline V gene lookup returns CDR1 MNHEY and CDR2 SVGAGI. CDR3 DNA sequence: TGTGCCAGCAGACTCGAAACTAGCGGTACGCAGTATTTT. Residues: CASRLETSGTQYF.

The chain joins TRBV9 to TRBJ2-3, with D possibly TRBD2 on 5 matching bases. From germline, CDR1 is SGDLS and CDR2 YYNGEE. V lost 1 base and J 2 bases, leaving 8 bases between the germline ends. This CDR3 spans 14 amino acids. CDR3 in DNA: TGTGCCAGCAGCGTAACGGACTCCACAGATACGCAGTATTTT. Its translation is CASSVTDSTDTQYF.

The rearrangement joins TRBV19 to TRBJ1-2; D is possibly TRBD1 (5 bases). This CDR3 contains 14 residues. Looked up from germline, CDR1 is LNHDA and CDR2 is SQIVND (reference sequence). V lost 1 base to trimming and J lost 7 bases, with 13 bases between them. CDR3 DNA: TGTGCCAGTAGTATAGTAGCGGACAAGGGTGGCTACACCTTC. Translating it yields CASSIVADKGGYTF.

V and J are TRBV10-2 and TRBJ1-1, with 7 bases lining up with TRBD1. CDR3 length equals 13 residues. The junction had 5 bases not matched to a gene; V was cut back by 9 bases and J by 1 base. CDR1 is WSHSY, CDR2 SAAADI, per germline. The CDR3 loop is CASIRQGNTEAFF. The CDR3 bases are TGCGCCAGTATTAGACAGGGGAACACTGAAGCTTTCTTT.

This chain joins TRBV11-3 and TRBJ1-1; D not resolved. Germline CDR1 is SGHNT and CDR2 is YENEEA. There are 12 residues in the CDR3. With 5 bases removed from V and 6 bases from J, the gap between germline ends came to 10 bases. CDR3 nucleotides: TGTGCCAGCAGCCTCGAGGCTTCTGAAGCTTTCTTT. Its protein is CASSLEASEAFF.

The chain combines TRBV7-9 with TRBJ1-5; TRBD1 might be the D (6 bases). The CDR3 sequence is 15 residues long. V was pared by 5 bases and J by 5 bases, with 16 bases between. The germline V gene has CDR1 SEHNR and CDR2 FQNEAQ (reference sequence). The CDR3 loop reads CASSRGTGIHQPQHF. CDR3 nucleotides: TGTGCCAGCAGCAGGGGGACGGGAATACATCAGCCCCAGCATTTT.

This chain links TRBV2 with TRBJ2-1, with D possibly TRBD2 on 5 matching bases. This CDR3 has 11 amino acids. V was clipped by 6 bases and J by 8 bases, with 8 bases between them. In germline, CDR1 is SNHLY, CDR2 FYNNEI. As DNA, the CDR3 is TGTGCCAGCAGGGACTTCGATGAGCAGTTCTTC. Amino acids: CASRDFDEQFF.

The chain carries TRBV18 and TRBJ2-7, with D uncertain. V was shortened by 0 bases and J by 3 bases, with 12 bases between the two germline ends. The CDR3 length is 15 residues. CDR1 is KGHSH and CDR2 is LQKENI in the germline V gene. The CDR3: CASSPPAPQFYEQYF. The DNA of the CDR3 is TGTGCCAGCTCACCACCCGCGCCACAGTTCTACGAGCAGTACTTC.

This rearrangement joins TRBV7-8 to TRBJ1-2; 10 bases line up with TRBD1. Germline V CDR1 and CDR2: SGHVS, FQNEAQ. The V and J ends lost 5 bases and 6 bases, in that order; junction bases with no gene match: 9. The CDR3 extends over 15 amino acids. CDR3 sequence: CASSRRQGARDGYTF. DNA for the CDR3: TGTGCCAGCAGCCGGAGACAGGGGGCGCGAGATGGCTACACCTTC.

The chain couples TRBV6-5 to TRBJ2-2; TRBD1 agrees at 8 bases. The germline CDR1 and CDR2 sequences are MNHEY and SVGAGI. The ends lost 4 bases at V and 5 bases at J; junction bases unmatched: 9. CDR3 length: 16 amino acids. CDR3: CASSLQGAGGTGELFF. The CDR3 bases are TGTGCCAGCAGTTTGCAGGGGGCAGGGGGGACCGGGGAGCTGTTTTTT.

CDR3 in amino acids: CASSRFSGGARLSTDTQYF. The CDR3 region has the DNA TGTGCCAGCAGCCGATTTAGCGGGGGGGCTCGACTAAGCACAGATACGCAGTATTTT. The chain combines TRBV14 with TRBJ2-3, with 11 bases identical to TRBD2. CDR1 is SGHDN and CDR2 is FVKESK in the germline V gene. Losses at the gene ends were 4 bases for V and 0 bases for J; bases not matched to a gene: 12. CDR3 size: 19 residues.

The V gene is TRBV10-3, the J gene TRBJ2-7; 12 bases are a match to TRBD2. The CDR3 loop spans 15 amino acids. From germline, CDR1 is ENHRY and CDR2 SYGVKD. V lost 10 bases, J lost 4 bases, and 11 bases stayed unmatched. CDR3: CATLGETSGRYEQYF. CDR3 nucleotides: TGTGCCACACTAGGCGAGACTAGCGGGAGATACGAGCAGTACTTC.

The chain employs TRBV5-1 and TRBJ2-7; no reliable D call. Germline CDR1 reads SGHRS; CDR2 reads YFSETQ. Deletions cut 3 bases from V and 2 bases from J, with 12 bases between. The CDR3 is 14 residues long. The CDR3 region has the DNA TGCGCCAGCAGCTCTCCAGAAGGAGCCTACGAGCAGTACTTC. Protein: CASSSPEGAYEQYF.

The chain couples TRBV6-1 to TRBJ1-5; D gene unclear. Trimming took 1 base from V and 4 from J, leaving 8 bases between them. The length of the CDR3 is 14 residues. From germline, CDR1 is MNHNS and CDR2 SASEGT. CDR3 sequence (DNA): TGTGCCAGCAGTGAAGGGTCGCGAAATCAGCCCCAGCATTTT. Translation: CASSEGSRNQPQHF.

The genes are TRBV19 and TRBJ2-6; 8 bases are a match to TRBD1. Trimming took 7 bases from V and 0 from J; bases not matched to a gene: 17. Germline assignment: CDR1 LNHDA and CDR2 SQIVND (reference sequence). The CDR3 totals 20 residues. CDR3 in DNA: TGTGCCAGTACCTTACGACCGGGACAGGTTCATAGCTCTGGGGCCAACGTCCTGACTTTC. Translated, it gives CASTLRPGQVHSSGANVLTF.

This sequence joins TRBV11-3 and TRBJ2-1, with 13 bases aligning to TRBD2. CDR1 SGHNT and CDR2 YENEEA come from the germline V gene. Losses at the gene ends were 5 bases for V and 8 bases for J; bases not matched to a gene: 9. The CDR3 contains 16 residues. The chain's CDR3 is CASSLRGLAGLDEQFF. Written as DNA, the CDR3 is TGTGCCAGCAGCCTAAGGGGACTAGCGGGACTCGATGAGCAGTTCTTC. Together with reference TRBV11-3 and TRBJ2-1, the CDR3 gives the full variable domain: EAGVVQSPRYKIIEKKQPVAFWCNPISGHNTLYWYLQNLGQGPELLIRYENEEAVDDSQLPKDRFSAERLKGVDSTLKIQPAELGDSAVYLCASSLRGLAGLDEQFFGPGTRLTVL.

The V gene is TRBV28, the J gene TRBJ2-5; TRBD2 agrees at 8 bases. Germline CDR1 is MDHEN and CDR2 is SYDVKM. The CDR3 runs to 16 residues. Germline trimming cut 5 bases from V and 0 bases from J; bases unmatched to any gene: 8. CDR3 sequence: CASSPIAGQYQETQYF. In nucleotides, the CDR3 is TGTGCCAGCAGTCCCATAGCGGGGCAGTACCAAGAGACCCAGTACTTC.

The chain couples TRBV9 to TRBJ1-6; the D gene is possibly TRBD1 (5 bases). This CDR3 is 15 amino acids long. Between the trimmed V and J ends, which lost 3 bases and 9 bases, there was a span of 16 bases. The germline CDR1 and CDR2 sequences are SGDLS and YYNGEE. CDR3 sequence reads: CASSDGTHGGSPLHF. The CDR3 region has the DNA TGTGCCAGCAGCGACGGGACGCACGGGGGTTCACCCCTCCACTTT.

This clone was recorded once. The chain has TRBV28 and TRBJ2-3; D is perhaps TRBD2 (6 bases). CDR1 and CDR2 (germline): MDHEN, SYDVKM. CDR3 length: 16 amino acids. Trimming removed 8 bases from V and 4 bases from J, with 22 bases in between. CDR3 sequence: CASLKVLIGGPDTQYF. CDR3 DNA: TGTGCCAGCTTAAAAGTATTAATCGGGGGACCAGATACGCAGTATTTT.

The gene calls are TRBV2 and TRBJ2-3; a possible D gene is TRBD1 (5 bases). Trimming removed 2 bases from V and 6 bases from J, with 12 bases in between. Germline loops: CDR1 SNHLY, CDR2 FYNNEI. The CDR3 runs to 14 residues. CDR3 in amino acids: CASSEWGRVDTQYF. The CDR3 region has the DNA TGTGCCAGCAGTGAATGGGGCCGGGTCGATACGCAGTATTTT.

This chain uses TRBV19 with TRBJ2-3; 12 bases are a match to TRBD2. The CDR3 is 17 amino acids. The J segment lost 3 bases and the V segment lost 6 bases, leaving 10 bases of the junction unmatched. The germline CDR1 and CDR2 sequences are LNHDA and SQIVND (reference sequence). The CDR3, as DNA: TGTGCCAGTAGCCACTTTGCTAGCGGGGGGGAGACAGATACGCAGTATTTT. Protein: CASSHFASGGETDTQYF. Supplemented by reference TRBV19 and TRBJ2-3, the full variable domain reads DGGITQSPKYLFRKEGQNVTLSCEQNLNHDAMYWYRQDPGQGLRLIYYSQIVNDFQKGDIAEGYSVSREKKESFPLTVTSAQKNPTAFYLCASSHFASGGETDTQYFGPGTRLTVL.

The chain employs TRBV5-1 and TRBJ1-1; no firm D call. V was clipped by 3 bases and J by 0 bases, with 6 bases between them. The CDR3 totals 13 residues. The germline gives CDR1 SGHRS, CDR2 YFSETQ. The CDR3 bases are TGCGCCAGCAGCTATAGTCTGAACACTGAAGCTTTCTTT. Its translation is CASSYSLNTEAFF.

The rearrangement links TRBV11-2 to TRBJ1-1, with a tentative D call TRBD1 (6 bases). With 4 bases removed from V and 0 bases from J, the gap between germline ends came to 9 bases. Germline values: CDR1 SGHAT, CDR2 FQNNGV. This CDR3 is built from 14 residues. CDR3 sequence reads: CASSSGTLNTEAFF. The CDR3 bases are TGTGCCAGCAGCTCAGGGACACTGAACACTGAAGCTTTCTTT.

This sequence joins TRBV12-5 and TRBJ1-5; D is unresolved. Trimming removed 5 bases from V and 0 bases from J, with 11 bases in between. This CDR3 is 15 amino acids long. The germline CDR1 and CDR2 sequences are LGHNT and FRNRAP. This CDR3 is CASGLAGGSNQPQHF. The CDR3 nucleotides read TGTGCTAGTGGTCTTGCGGGCGGTAGCAATCAGCCCCAGCATTTT.

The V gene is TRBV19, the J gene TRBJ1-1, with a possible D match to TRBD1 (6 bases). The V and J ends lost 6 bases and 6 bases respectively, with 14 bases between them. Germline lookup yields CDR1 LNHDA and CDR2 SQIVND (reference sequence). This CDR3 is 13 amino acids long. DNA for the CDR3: TGTGCCAGTAGCCGTAGGGAGGGGGCTGAAGCTTTCTTT. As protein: CASSRREGAEAFF.

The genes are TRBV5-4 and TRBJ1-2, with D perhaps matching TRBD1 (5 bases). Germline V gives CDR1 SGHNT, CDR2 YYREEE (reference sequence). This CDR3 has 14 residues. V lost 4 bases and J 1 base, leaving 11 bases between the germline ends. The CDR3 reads CASSPGDGNYGYTF. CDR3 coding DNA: TGTGCCAGCAGCCCGGGGGACGGTAACTATGGCTACACCTTC.

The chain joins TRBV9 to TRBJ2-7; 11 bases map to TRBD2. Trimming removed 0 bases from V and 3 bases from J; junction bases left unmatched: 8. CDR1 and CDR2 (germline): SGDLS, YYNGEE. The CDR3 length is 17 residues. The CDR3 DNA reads TGTGCCAGCAGCGTAGATTCGACTAGCGGGATCCTCTACGAGCAGTACTTC. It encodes CASSVDSTSGILYEQYF. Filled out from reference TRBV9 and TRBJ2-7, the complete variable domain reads DSGVTQTPKHLITATGQRVTLRCSPRSGDLSVYWYQQSLDQGLQFLIQYYNGEERAKGNILERFSAQQFPDLHSELNLSSLELGDSALYFCASSVDSTSGILYEQYFGPGTRLTVT.

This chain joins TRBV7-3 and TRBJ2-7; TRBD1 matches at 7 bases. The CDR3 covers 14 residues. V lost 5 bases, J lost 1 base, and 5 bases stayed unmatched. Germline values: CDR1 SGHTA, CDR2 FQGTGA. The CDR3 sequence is CASSLGTASYEQYF. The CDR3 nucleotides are TGTGCCAGCAGCCTAGGGACAGCATCCTACGAGCAGTACTTC.

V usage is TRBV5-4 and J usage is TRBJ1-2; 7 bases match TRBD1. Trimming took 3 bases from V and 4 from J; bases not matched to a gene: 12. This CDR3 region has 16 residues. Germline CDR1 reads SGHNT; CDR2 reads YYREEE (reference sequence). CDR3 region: CASSSNRQGGIYGYTF. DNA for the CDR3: TGTGCCAGCAGCTCGAATCGGCAGGGGGGTATCTATGGCTACACCTTC.